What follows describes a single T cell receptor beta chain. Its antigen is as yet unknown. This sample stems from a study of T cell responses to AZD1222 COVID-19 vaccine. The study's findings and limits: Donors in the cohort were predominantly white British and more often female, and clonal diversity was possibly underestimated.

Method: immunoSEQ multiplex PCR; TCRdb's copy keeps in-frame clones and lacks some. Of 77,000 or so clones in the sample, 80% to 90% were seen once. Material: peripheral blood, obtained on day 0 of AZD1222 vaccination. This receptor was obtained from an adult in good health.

As DNA, the CDR3 is TGTGCCAGCTCACCACCTGAAATTAAGGGTTCAAGTGAAGCTTTCTTT. Amino acids: CASSPPEIKGSSEAFF. The rearrangement links TRBV18 to TRBJ1-1; unclear D gene. Trimming cost V 0 bases and J 7 bases, with 18 bases left between them. Germline-derived CDR1 and CDR2 are KGHSH and LQKENI. CDR3 size: 16 residues.